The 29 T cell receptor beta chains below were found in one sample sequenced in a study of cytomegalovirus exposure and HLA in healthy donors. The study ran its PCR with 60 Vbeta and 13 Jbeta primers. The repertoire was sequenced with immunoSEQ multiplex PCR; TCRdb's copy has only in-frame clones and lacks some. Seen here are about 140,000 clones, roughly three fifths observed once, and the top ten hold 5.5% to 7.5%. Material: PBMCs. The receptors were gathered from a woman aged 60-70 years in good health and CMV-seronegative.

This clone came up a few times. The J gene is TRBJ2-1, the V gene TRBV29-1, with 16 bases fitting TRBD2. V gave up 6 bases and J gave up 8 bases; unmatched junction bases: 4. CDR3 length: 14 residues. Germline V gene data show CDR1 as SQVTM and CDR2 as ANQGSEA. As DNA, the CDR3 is TGCAGCGTCCCGGGACTAGCGGGGGGGGATGAGCAGTTCTTC. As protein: CSVPGLAGGDEQFF.

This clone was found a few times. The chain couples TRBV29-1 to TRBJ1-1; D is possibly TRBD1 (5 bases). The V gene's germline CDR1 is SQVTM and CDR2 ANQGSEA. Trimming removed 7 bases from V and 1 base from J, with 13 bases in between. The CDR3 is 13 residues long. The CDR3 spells CSGEGRRNTEAFF. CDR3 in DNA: TGCAGCGGGGAGGGACGCAGGAACACTGAAGCTTTCTTT.

CDR3 DNA sequence: TGTGCCAGCAGCTTAGCGCGGGGGCGGAGGAACACTGAAGCTTTCTTT. It encodes CASSLARGRRNTEAFF. This chain links TRBV7-4 with TRBJ1-1, with D possibly TRBD1 on 6 matching bases. CDR1 and CDR2 from the germline V gene are SGHVT and SQSDAQ. With 0 bases removed from V and 1 base from J, the gap between germline ends came to 12 bases. The length of the CDR3 is 16 residues.

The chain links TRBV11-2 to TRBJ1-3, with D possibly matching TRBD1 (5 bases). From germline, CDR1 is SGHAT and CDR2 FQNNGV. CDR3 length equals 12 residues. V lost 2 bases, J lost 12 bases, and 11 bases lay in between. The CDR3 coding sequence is TGTGCCAGCAGCTTAATCAGGGCTGGCATATATTTT. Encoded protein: CASSLIRAGIYF.

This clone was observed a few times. CDR3 coding DNA: TGTGCCAGCAGTGACTACAGGGTGAGCAATCAGCCCCAGCATTTT. Protein sequence: CASSDYRVSNQPQHF. The V and J genes are TRBV6-1 and TRBJ1-5, with D possibly matching TRBD1 (6 bases). This CDR3 comprises 15 residues. Germline values: CDR1 MNHNS, CDR2 SASEGT. The V gene lost 3 bases and the J gene lost 1 base, with 10 bases spanning the gap.

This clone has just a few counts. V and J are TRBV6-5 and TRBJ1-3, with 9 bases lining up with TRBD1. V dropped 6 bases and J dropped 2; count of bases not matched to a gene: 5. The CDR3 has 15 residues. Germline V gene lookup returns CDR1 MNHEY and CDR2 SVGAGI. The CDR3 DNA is TGTGCCAGCAGAAGGACAGGGGTCGCTGGAAACACCATATATTTT. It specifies CASRRTGVAGNTIYF.

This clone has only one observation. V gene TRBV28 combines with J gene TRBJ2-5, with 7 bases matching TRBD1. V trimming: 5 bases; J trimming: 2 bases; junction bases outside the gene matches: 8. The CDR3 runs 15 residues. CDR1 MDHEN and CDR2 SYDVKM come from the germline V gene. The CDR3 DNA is TGTGCCAGCAGTGTTCCGGGACAGTCTCAAGAGACCCAGTACTTC. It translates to CASSVPGQSQETQYF.

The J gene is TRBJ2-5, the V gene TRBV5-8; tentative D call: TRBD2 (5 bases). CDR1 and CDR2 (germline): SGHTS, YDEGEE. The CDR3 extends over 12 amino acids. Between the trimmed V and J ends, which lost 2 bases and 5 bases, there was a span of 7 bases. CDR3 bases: TGTGCCAGCAGCTTTAGAGGGGAGACCCAGTACTTC. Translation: CASSFRGETQYF.

The CDR3 DNA reads as TGTGCCAGCAGCTTAAGGGAGGGAGGGCGCGGTGAGCAGTTCTTC. It yields the protein CASSLREGGRGEQFF. The chain has TRBV11-3 and TRBJ2-1, with 7 bases aligning to TRBD2. The CDR3 is made up of 15 amino acids. V trimming: 2 bases; J trimming: 9 bases; junction bases outside the gene matches: 10. CDR1 and CDR2 from the germline V gene are SGHNT and YENEEA.

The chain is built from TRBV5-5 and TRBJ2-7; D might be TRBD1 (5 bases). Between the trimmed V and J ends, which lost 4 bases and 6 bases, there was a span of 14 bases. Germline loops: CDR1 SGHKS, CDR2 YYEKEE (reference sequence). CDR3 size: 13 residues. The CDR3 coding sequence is TGTGCCAGCAGCCCGATGACAGTGGTCGAGCAGTACTTC. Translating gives CASSPMTVVEQYF.

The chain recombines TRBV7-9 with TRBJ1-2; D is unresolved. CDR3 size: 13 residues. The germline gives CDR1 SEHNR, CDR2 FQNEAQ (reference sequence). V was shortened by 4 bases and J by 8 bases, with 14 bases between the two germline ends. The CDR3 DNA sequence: TGTGCCAGCAGCTCCTCGATGCGGATCGGCTACACCTTC. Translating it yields CASSSSMRIGYTF.

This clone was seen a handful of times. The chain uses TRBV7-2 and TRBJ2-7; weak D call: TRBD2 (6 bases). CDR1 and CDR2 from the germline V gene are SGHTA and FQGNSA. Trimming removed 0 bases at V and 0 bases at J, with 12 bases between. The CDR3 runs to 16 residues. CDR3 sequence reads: CASSLALAEGSYEQYF. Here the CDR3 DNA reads TGTGCCAGCAGCTTAGCGCTGGCGGAGGGCTCCTACGAGCAGTACTTC.

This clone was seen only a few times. The CDR3 loop is CASSPETVYGYTF. The CDR3 region has the DNA TGTGCCAGCAGCCCGGAGACGGTATATGGCTACACCTTC. The rearrangement links TRBV7-2 to TRBJ1-2; D remains unclear. Germline lookup yields CDR1 SGHTA and CDR2 FQGNSA. Trimming removed 5 bases from V and 5 bases from J, with 12 bases in between. The CDR3 length is 13 residues.

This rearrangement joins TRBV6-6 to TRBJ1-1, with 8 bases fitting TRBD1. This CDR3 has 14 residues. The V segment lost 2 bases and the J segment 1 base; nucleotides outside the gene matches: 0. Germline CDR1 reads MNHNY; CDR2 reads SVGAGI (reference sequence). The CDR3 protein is CASSYGQGNTEAFF. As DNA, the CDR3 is TGTGCCAGCAGTTACGGACAGGGGAACACTGAAGCTTTCTTT.

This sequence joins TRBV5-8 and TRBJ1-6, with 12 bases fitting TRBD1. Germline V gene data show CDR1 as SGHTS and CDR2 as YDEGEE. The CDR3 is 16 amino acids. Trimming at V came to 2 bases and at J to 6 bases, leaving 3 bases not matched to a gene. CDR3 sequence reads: CASSFGTGGLNSPLHF. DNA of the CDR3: TGTGCCAGCAGCTTTGGGACAGGGGGCCTTAATTCACCCCTCCACTTT.

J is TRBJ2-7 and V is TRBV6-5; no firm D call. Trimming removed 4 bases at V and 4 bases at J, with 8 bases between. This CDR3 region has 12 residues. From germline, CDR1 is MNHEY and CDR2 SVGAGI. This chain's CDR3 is CASSFRGYEQYF. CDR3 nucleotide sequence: TGTGCCAGCAGTTTCCGCGGTTACGAGCAGTACTTC.

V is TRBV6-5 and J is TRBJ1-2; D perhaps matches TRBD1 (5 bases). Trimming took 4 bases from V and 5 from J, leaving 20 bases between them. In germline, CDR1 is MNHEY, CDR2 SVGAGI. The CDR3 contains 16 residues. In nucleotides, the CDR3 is TGTGCCAGCAGTTCCAACCCTTACGGACAAGGGTATGGCTACACCTTC. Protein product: CASSSNPYGQGYGYTF.

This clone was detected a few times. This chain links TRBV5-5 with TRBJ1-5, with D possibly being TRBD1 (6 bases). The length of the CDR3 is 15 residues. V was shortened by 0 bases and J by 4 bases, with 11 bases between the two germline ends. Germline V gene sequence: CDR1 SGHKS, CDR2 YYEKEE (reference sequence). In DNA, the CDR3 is TGTGCCAGCAGCTTGGTTGGACAGTCTAATCAGCCCCAGCATTTT. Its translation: CASSLVGQSNQPQHF.

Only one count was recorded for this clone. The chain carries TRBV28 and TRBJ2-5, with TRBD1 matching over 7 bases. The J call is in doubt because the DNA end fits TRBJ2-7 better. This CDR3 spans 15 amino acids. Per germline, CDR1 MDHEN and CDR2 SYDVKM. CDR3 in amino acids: CASSSPWTGTYEQYF. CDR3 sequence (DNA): TGTGCCAGCAGTTCTCCTTGGACAGGAACCTACGAGCAGTACTTC.

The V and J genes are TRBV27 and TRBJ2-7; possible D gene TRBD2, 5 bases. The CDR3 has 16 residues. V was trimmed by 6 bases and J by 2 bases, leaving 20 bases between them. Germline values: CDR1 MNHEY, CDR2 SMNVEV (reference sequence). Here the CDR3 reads CASSFPLRETPYEQYF. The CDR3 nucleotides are TGTGCCAGCAGCTTCCCTCTCCGGGAAACCCCCTACGAGCAGTACTTC.

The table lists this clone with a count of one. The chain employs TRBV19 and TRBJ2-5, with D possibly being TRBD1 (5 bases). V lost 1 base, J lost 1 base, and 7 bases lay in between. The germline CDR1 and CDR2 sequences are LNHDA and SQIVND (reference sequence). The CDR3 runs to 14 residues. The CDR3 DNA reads TGTGCCAGTAGTATAGTCCAGGGCCAAGAGACCCAGTACTTC. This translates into CASSIVQGQETQYF. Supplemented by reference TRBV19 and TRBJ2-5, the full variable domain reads DGGITQSPKYLFRKEGQNVTLSCEQNLNHDAMYWYRQDPGQGLRLIYYSQIVNDFQKGDIAEGYSVSREKKESFPLTVTSAQKNPTAFYLCASSIVQGQETQYFGPGTRLLVL.

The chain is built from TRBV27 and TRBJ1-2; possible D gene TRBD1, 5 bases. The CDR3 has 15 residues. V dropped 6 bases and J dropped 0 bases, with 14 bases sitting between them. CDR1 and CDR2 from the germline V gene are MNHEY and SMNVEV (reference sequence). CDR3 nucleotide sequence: TGTGCCAGCAGAACCCACGGACAACCTAACTATGGCTACACCTTC. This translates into CASRTHGQPNYGYTF.

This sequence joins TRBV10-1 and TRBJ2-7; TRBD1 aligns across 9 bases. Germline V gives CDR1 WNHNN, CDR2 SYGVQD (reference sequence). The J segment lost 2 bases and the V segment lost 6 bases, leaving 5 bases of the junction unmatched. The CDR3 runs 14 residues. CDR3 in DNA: TGCGCCAGCAGAGGGGACAGGGCCCCCTACGAGCAGTACTTC. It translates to CASRGDRAPYEQYF.

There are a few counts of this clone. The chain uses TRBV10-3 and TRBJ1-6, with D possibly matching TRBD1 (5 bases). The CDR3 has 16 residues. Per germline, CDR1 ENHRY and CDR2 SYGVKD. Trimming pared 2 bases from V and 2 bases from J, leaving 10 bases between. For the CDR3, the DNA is TGTGCCATCAGTGAGGGTGGCAGGGCCTATAATTCACCCCTCCACTTT. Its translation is CAISEGGRAYNSPLHF.

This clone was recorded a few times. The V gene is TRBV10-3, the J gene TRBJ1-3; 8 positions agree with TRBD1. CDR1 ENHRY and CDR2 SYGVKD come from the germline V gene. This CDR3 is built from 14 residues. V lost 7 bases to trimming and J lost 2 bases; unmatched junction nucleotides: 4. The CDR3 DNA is TGTGCCATCATGGGACAGGAGGCTGGAAACACCATATATTTT. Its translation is CAIMGQEAGNTIYF.

The CDR3 DNA follows: TGTGCCAGTAGACAAGAGGCGAGATCTAACGGCTACACCTTC. Translating it yields CASRQEARSNGYTF. V usage is TRBV19 and J usage is TRBJ1-2; no definite D call. CDR1 and CDR2 from the germline V gene are LNHDA and SQIVND (reference sequence). Trimming shortened V by 6 bases and J by 8 bases, and 19 bases separated the two germline ends. The CDR3 is made up of 14 amino acids. Together with reference TRBV19 and TRBJ1-2, the CDR3 gives the full variable domain: DGGITQSPKYLFRKEGQNVTLSCEQNLNHDAMYWYRQDPGQGLRLIYYSQIVNDFQKGDIAEGYSVSREKKESFPLTVTSAQKNPTAFYLCASRQEARSNGYTFGSGTRLTVV.

The CDR3 DNA sequence: TGTGCCAGCAGCCTGGGACAGGGACGAGAGACCCAGTACTTC. The encoded protein is CASSLGQGRETQYF. The chain carries TRBV9 and TRBJ2-5, with 9 bases fitting TRBD1. The CDR3 is 14 amino acids. With 4 bases clipped from V and 4 bases from J, the junction kept 5 bases outside the gene matches. Germline loops: CDR1 SGDLS, CDR2 YYNGEE.

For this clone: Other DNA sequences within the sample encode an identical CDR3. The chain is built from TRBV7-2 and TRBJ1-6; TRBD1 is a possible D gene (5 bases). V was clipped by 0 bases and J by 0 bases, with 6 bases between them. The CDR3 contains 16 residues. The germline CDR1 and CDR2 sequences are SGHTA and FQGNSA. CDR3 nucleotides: TGTGCCAGCAGCTTAGCGGGGGGCTCCTATAATTCACCCCTCCACTTT. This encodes CASSLAGGSYNSPLHF.

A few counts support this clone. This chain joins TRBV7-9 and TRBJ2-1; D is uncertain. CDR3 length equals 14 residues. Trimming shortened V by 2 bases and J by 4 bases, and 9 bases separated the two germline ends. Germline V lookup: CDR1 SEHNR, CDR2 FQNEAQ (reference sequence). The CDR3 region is CASSLQTPYNEQFF. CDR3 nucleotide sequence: TGTGCCAGCAGCTTACAGACTCCATACAATGAGCAGTTCTTC.